This T cell receptor (beta chain) was retrieved from a study of T-cell reconstitution after alpha-beta-depleted transplantation in children. Unique molecular identifiers tagged the TCRbeta library. TCRdb re-analysed the PCR reads in MiXCR, keeping a single row per CDR3 protein. The sample holds around 400,000 distinct CDR3 sequences, around 9.9% seen once. This clonotype was counted a few times. This CDR3 is built from 15 residues. Trimming cost V 8 bases and J 4 bases, with 20 bases left between them. Per the germline V gene, CDR1 is SEHNR and CDR2 is FQNEAQ (reference sequence). This TCR derives from a human donor who donated a stem cell graft to a child with acute myeloid leukemia. This material consisted of PBMCs from the stem cell graft donor, taken from the stem cell graft. V usage is TRBV7-9 and J usage is TRBJ2-5, with D maybe TRBD1 (6 bases). CDR3 in DNA: TGTGCCAGCGGCCTCGGACAGTTCCACGGAGAGACCCAGTACTTC. Residues: CASGLGQFHGETQYF.